Below, 26 T cell receptor beta chains from the same sample are listed, as sequenced in a study of blood T cell repertoires in COVID-19. Sequenced by immunoSEQ multiplex PCR; TCRdb stores in-frame clones only, minus some. The table has some 200,000 clones, around 87% seen once. The sample was peripheral blood. Receptors were obtained from a woman between 18 and 29 years old who had recovered from COVID-19.

The chain has TRBV9 and TRBJ2-5; weak D call: TRBD2 (6 bases). The V gene's germline CDR1 is SGDLS and CDR2 YYNGEE. This CDR3 comprises 16 residues. V was clipped by 0 bases and J by 5 bases, with 17 bases between them. CDR3 sequence: CASSVDASLGRETQYF. CDR3 in DNA: TGTGCCAGCAGCGTAGATGCCAGCTTAGGGAGGGAGACCCAGTACTTC.

This sequence joins TRBV2 and TRBJ2-3; TRBD2 matches 8 bases. Germline lookup yields CDR1 SNHLY and CDR2 FYNNEI. The J segment lost 1 base and the V segment lost 6 bases, leaving 6 bases of the junction unmatched. The CDR3 runs to 15 residues. This CDR3 is CASRVGLAGTDTQYF. The CDR3 DNA follows: TGTGCCAGCAGGGTAGGACTAGCAGGCACAGATACGCAGTATTTT.

Here the CDR3 reads CAWRLAGDVTGELFF. In DNA form, the CDR3 reads TGTGCCTGGAGACTAGCGGGAGATGTCACCGGGGAGCTGTTTTTT. This chain connects TRBV30 to TRBJ2-2; 11 bases map to TRBD2. The CDR3 is 15 amino acids. V lost 3 bases, J lost 4 bases, and 4 bases stayed unmatched. Germline V CDR1 and CDR2: GTSNPN, SVGIG (reference sequence).

The chain couples TRBV7-9 to TRBJ1-6; D ambiguous. The CDR3 spans 15 residues. V lost 1 base to trimming and J lost 10 bases, with 14 bases between them. Germline CDR1 and CDR2: SEHNR and FQNEAQ (reference sequence). The CDR3 loop reads CASSLVTGNISPLHF. The CDR3 DNA follows: TGTGCCAGCAGCTTAGTAACGGGGAATATCTCACCCCTCCACTTT.

This clone was picked up one time. The rearrangement joins TRBV24-1 to TRBJ2-1; 14 nucleotides line up with TRBD2. J lost 9 bases, V lost 2 bases, and 17 bases had no gene match. CDR1 KGHDR and CDR2 SFDVKD come from the germline V gene. The CDR3 length is 20 residues. CDR3 amino acids: CATSDSKPRLAGGPVSEQFF. The CDR3 region has the DNA TGTGCCACCAGTGATTCAAAACCTCGACTAGCGGGAGGGCCGGTTAGTGAGCAGTTCTTC.

This chain links TRBV27 with TRBJ2-5; a weak D match, TRBD2 (5 bases). Germline CDR1 MNHEY, CDR2 SMNVEV (reference sequence). CDR3 length: 16 residues. Trimming left V 0 bases short and J 5 bases short, with 16 bases between. CDR3 sequence: CASSLSWRAPRETQYF. In DNA, the CDR3 is TGTGCCAGCAGTTTATCTTGGCGGGCCCCCCGGGAGACCCAGTACTTC.

The V gene is TRBV7-9, the J gene TRBJ2-1; D unclear. V shed 4 bases and J shed 5 bases, with 9 bases lying between them. This CDR3 is 13 amino acids long. Germline V gene data show CDR1 as SEHNR and CDR2 as FQNEAQ (reference sequence). In DNA form, the CDR3 reads TGTGCCAGCAGCTCCGCATACAACAATGAGCAGTTCTTC. Translated, it gives CASSSAYNNEQFF.

This clone appeared once. This chain links TRBV7-9 with TRBJ1-1, with 9 bases aligning to TRBD1. J gave up 12 bases and V 3 bases, and 11 bases lay outside the gene matches. The CDR3 contains 14 residues. Germline CDR1 and CDR2: SEHNR and FQNEAQ (reference sequence). CDR3 amino acids: CASSLGSPGQGTFF. CDR3 nucleotide sequence: TGTGCCAGCAGCTTGGGTAGCCCGGGACAGGGTACTTTCTTT.

This chain joins TRBV27 and TRBJ2-3; a possible D gene is TRBD1 (6 bases). The CDR3 sequence is 14 residues long. The germline gives CDR1 MNHEY, CDR2 SMNVEV (reference sequence). V was pared by 5 bases and J by 2 bases, with 11 bases between. The CDR3 loop reads CASSKGQYTDTQYF. The CDR3 DNA follows: TGTGCCAGCAGTAAAGGACAGTACACAGATACGCAGTATTTT.

Note on this clone: The same CDR3 is also encoded by other DNA sequences in this sample. The chain combines TRBV4-3 with TRBJ1-5; D might be TRBD1 (6 bases). V gave up 0 bases and J gave up 4 bases, with 7 bases separating them. The CDR3 is 14 residues long. Germline V gives CDR1 LGHNA, CDR2 YSLEER. Here the CDR3 DNA reads TGCGCCAGCAGCCAAGACAGGGGTAATCAGCCCCAGCATTTT. It yields the protein CASSQDRGNQPQHF.

This clone has more than one count but fewer than ten. CDR3 amino acids: CASSLVHGGGDTQYF. DNA of the CDR3: TGTGCCAGCAGCCTCGTACACGGGGGGGGAGATACGCAGTATTTT. This sequence joins TRBV7-2 and TRBJ2-3; the match to TRBD2 covers 8 bases. This CDR3 contains 15 residues. The trim removed 5 bases at V and 5 bases at J, leaving 9 bases unmatched. Per the germline V gene, CDR1 is SGHTA and CDR2 is FQGNSA.

Notes on this clone: Other DNA sequences from this sample encode an identical CDR3 as well. The rearrangement links TRBV5-1 to TRBJ2-1; 10 nucleotides agree with TRBD2. CDR3 length equals 15 residues. Germline V gene data show CDR1 as SGHRS and CDR2 as YFSETQ. V lost 4 bases, J lost 1 base, and 2 bases stayed unmatched. This CDR3 is CASSPSGSSYNEQFF. CDR3 nucleotide sequence: TGCGCCAGCAGCCCTAGCGGGAGTTCCTACAATGAGCAGTTCTTC.

This chain joins TRBV19 and TRBJ1-4, with 9 bases that match TRBD1. The CDR3 length is 16 residues. Germline-derived CDR1 and CDR2 are LNHDA and SQIVND (reference sequence). V lost 10 bases, J lost 2 bases, and 11 bases stayed unmatched. In nucleotides, the CDR3 is TGTGCCACGGGACAGGGAAGAAGAGGGACTAATGAAAAACTGTTTTTT. Translation: CATGQGRRGTNEKLFF.

The chain is built from TRBV13 and TRBJ2-7, with unresolved D. V dropped 0 bases and J dropped 3 bases, with 9 bases sitting between them. CDR3 length: 14 amino acids. Germline CDR1 is PRHDT and CDR2 is FYEKMQ (reference sequence). The DNA of the CDR3 is TGTGCCAGCAGCTTAGGGACTGACTTCTACGAGCAGTACTTC. Residues: CASSLGTDFYEQYF.

The chain has TRBV21-1 and TRBJ2-5; no check of the table's D call, TRBD1, against the DNA was made. TRBV21-1 constitutes a pseudogene. This CDR3 spans 14 amino acids. Written as DNA, the CDR3 is TGTGCCAGCAGCAATGGTGGCAGGGGAAAGACCCAGTACTTC. Translated, it gives CASSNGGRGKTQYF.

The chain employs TRBV20-1 and TRBJ2-5; possibly TRBD2 for D (6 bases). Trimming pared 5 bases from V and 2 bases from J, leaving 6 bases between. The CDR3 is made up of 11 amino acids. Germline values: CDR1 DFQATT, CDR2 SNEGSKA (reference sequence). DNA of the CDR3: TGCAGTGCTGGGGGGCAAGAGACCCAGTACTTC. Protein product: CSAGGQETQYF.

The chain employs TRBV19 and TRBJ2-3, with 7 bases lining up with TRBD2. From germline, CDR1 is LNHDA and CDR2 SQIVND (reference sequence). The CDR3 consists of 12 residues. The CDR3 protein is CKKRGRTDTQYF. CDR3 coding DNA: TGTAAAAAGCGGGGTCGCACAGATACGCAGTATTTT.

The chain recombines TRBV5-1 with TRBJ1-2; D gene uncertain. Trimming removed 4 bases at V and 4 bases at J, with 5 bases between. The CDR3 totals 11 residues. CDR1 and CDR2 from the germline V gene are SGHRS and YFSETQ. For the CDR3, the DNA is TGCGCCAGCAGCAACAGCTATGGCTACACCTTC. Its protein is CASSNSYGYTF. Combining the CDR3 with reference TRBV5-1 and TRBJ1-2 gives the whole variable domain KAGVTQTPRYLIKTRGQQVTLSCSPISGHRSVSWYQQTPGQGLQFLFEYFSETQRNKGNFPGRFSGRQFSNSRSEMNVSTLELGDSALYLCASSNSYGYTFGSGTRLTVV.

The chain uses TRBV18 and TRBJ2-7; D not certain. The CDR3 is made up of 12 amino acids. Germline V gene data show CDR1 as KGHSH and CDR2 as LQKENI. V dropped 4 bases and J dropped 1 base, with 5 bases sitting between them. CDR3 residues: CASSLQSYEQYF. The CDR3 bases are TGTGCCAGCTCACTCCAATCCTACGAGCAGTACTTC.

This clone appeared once. As DNA, the CDR3 is TGTGCCAGCAGCTTAGCGGGTCGGGGAGATACGCAGTATTTT. This translates into CASSLAGRGDTQYF. The V gene is TRBV7-8, the J gene TRBJ2-3; D is perhaps TRBD2 (5 bases). Trimming shortened V by 0 bases and J by 5 bases, and 9 bases separated the two germline ends. CDR1 SGHVS and CDR2 FQNEAQ come from the germline V gene. There are 14 residues in the CDR3.

The V gene is TRBV19, the J gene TRBJ1-1; D is uncertain. From germline, CDR1 is LNHDA and CDR2 SQIVND (reference sequence). The CDR3 has 13 amino acids. V was pared by 6 bases and J by 4 bases, with 12 bases between. CDR3 protein: CASSISPVTEAFF. In DNA, the CDR3 is TGTGCCAGTAGCATATCGCCGGTCACTGAAGCTTTCTTT.

The chain links TRBV4-1 to TRBJ2-1, with 10 positions matching TRBD2. J lost 0 bases, V lost 3 bases, and 8 bases had no gene match. Germline CDR1 and CDR2: MGHRA and YSYEKL. The CDR3 has 18 amino acids. As DNA, the CDR3 is TGCGCCAGCAGCCACCGAGGTAGCGGGAGGTTCTCCTACAATGAGCAGTTCTTC. Protein product: CASSHRGSGRFSYNEQFF.

This sequence joins TRBV27 and TRBJ2-1; 8 bases line up with TRBD2. J gave up 6 bases and V 5 bases, and 6 bases lay outside the gene matches. From germline, CDR1 is MNHEY and CDR2 SMNVEV (reference sequence). The length of the CDR3 is 14 residues. The CDR3 DNA follows: TGTGCCAGCAGTCCAACGGCGGGAGGCAATGAGCAGTTCTTC. Protein product: CASSPTAGGNEQFF.

The rearrangement uses TRBV25-1 and TRBJ2-5; possible D gene TRBD1, 5 bases. The CDR3 spans 14 residues. Germline CDR1 MGHDK, CDR2 SYGVNS. Trimming removed 1 base at V and 4 bases at J, with 10 bases between. CDR3: CASSESEGVETQYF. The CDR3 DNA follows: TGTGCCAGCAGTGAATCGGAAGGGGTAGAGACCCAGTACTTC.

The sample holds a few counts of this clone. CDR3 coding DNA: TGTGCCAGCAGCTTAGGAGTCCGCCCGGAGCAGTTCTTC. It translates to CASSLGVRPEQFF. The genes are TRBV7-6 and TRBJ2-1, with unresolved D. The CDR3 covers 13 residues. V gave up 1 base and J gave up 10 bases, with 11 bases separating them. The germline gives CDR1 SGHVS, CDR2 FNYEAQ.

The chain links TRBV7-2 to TRBJ1-5; 7 positions match TRBD1. Trimming removed 11 bases from V and 2 bases from J; junction bases left unmatched: 9. CDR3 length: 14 amino acids. Germline V gives CDR1 SGHTA, CDR2 FQGNSA. CDR3 region: CASLRDRGNQPQHF. DNA of the CDR3: TGTGCCTCTCTCCGCGACAGGGGCAATCAGCCCCAGCATTTT.